The 6 T cell receptor beta chains below come from one sample, sequenced in a study of CD8 T cells in ankylosing spondylitis. TCRdb re-derived calls from the 5' RACE reads in MiXCR, one entry per CDR3 protein. Here the sample spans around 25,000 distinct CDR3 sequences, about 17% being singletons. The sample consisted of blood. These receptors all come from a male donor with ankylosing spondylitis or in good health (not recorded which).

The chain links TRBV7-8 to TRBJ2-5, with no clear D. The V gene's germline CDR1 is SGHVS and CDR2 FQNEAQ. The CDR3 is 13 amino acids. The V end was cut by 3 bases, the J end by 2 bases, with 7 bases between. The CDR3 DNA follows: TGTGCCAGCAGCTTTAACAGACAAGAGACCCAGTACTTC. Translating it yields CASSFNRQETQYF.

This clonotype was picked up a small number of times. The J gene is TRBJ2-7, the V gene TRBV7-2; 7 positions agree with TRBD2. J lost 3 bases, V lost 5 bases, and 7 bases had no gene match. The germline CDR1 and CDR2 sequences are SGHTA and FQGNSA. This CDR3 region has 14 residues. CDR3 nucleotide sequence: TGTGCCAGCAGCAAGACTAGCCTCGGCTACGAGCAGTACTTC. Protein product: CASSKTSLGYEQYF.

Concerning this clonotype: At one boundary the junction diverges from the germline segment, which might be a read error. This sequence joins TRBV14 and TRBJ2-1; 7 positions agree with TRBD2. Per germline, CDR1 SGHDN and CDR2 FVKESK. The CDR3 contains 14 residues. In DNA, the CDR3 is TGTGCCAGCAGTCAAGGACTAGTCCTCAATGAGCAGTTCTTC. It encodes CASSQGLVLNEQFF.

This clonotype has a handful of counts. The V and J genes are TRBV5-1 and TRBJ2-4; the match to TRBD2 covers 11 bases. Germline trimming cut 2 bases from V and 2 bases from J; bases unmatched to any gene: 9. The CDR3 spans 18 residues. Germline CDR1 is SGHRS and CDR2 is YFSETQ. CDR3 protein: CASSFRPSGGPPKNIQYF. CDR3 bases: TGCGCCAGCAGCTTTCGTCCTAGCGGGGGGCCCCCCAAAAACATTCAGTACTTC.

This clonotype has a count of ten or more. This chain uses TRBV7-2 with TRBJ2-5, with 7 bases fitting TRBD2. From germline, CDR1 is SGHTA and CDR2 FQGNSA. The CDR3 runs 15 residues. V shed 5 bases, J shed 1 base, and the junction held 7 bases outside the gene matches. The CDR3 protein is CASSPQGGGQETQYF. Written as DNA, the CDR3 is TGTGCCAGCAGCCCCCAGGGCGGGGGCCAAGAGACCCAGTACTTC.

The sample holds many counts of this clonotype. The chain couples TRBV10-2 to TRBJ2-7, with D tentatively TRBD1 or TRBD2 (5 bases each). There are 14 residues in the CDR3. Trimming pared 8 bases from V and 0 bases from J, leaving 14 bases between. Germline lookup yields CDR1 WSHSY and CDR2 SAAADI. DNA for the CDR3: TGCGCCAGCTATCCGGGACCTAACTCCTACGAGCAGTACTTC. Protein: CASYPGPNSYEQYF.